The entry below gives a single T cell receptor beta chain sequence along with its context. The antigen is unknown. This sample is part of a study of T cell responses to AZD1222 COVID-19 vaccine. Study findings and constraints: Baseline serology detected seropositivity in only six AZD1222 recipients. Once two AZD1222 doses were given, Spike-specific TCR breadth and depth went up. Clonal diversity was possibly underestimated, and white British individuals and females predominated among donors.

The CDR3 extends over 12 amino acids. V was cut by 4 bases and J by 4 bases, with 8 bases left in between. Germline V gene sequence: CDR1 SQVTM, CDR2 ANQGSEA. Assay used: immunoSEQ multiplex PCR; TCRdb lists only in-frame clones, some missing. Among roughly 120,000 clones listed, approximately 83% were seen once. This receptor was taken from an adult in good health. The chain recombines TRBV29-1 with TRBJ1-3; D unclear. This sample comprised peripheral blood, obtained on day 0 of MenACWY control vaccination. The CDR3 DNA sequence: TGCAGCGTTGGAGGGTTCGGAAACACCATATATTTT. This gives the protein CSVGGFGNTIYF.